This T cell receptor (beta chain) was obtained from a study of cytomegalovirus exposure and HLA in healthy donors. Of note for this clone: Its matching antigen is unknown.

Primers: 60 Vbeta forward and 13 Jbeta reverse. The data were produced by immunoSEQ multiplex PCR, yet TCRdb's version contains in-frame clones alone and is incomplete. This sample has around 90,000 clones, with just over 75% found just once. Findings and caveats of the study: The authors confirmed in vitro that three CMV-associated chains were specific for CMV antigens. TCR beta V- and J-gene trimming, according to a later analysis, was linked to a missense DCLRE1C variant.

CDR1 and CDR2 from the germline V gene are MNHEY and SVGAGI. The CDR3 extends over 14 amino acids. V lost 8 bases to trimming and J lost 2 bases, with 16 bases between them. V is TRBV6-5 and J is TRBJ2-7; D possibly corresponds to TRBD1 (7 bases). Sequenced material: PBMCs. This clonotype was obtained from a young man in good health and CMV-seronegative. CDR3 region: CASGGTDVTYEQYF. Written as DNA, the CDR3 is TGTGCCAGCGGAGGGACAGATGTTACCTACGAGCAGTACTTC.